This is a list of T cell receptor beta chains from one sample in a study of T-cell reconstitution after alpha-beta-depleted transplantation in children. MiXCR, applied by TCRdb to the PCR reads, yields one record per CDR3 protein. The repertoire holds around 450,000 distinct CDR3 sequences, with 43% as singletons. The sample in question was PBMCs, obtained before TCRalphabeta/CD19-depleted stem cell transplant. The receptor source for this set is a girl aged 2 to 10 with aplastic anemia, due to receive a stem cell transplant. CDR3s include the opening cysteine and the closing phenylalanine or tryptophan. The D gene is left open where the match is weak. Clone sizes are given selectively: once, few, many, or a class where the clone is expanded.

TRBV13,.,TRBJ2-7,.,TGTGCCAGCAGCTCACAGACACAGCTCTACGAGCAGTACTTC,CASSSQTQLYEQYF
TRBV6-8,TRBD2,TRBJ2-1,.,TGTGCCAGCAGTTACCCGGGACTAGCGGGTTACAATGAGCAGTTCTTC,CASSYPGLAGYNEQFF
TRBV20-1,TRBD2,TRBJ2-1,.,TGCAGTGCCACATTCTCCCTAGCGGGGGAAAATGAGCAGTTCTTC,CSATFSLAGENEQFF
TRBV12-3/TRBV12-4,TRBD2,TRBJ2-3,.,TGTGCCAGCAGTTTTGCGGGAGTGACTAGCACAGATACGCAGTATTTT,CASSFAGVTSTDTQYF
TRBV7-9,.,TRBJ1-1,.,TGTACCAGCAGCCCCGGCTGCCCTGAAGCTTTCTTT,CTSSPGCPEAFF
TRBV2,.,TRBJ2-7,few,TGTGCCAGCAGTGATACATTAACCTACGAGCAGTACTTC,CASSDTLTYEQYF
TRBV15,TRBD2,TRBJ2-7,few,TGTGCCACCAGCAGGGGGACTAGCGGAACCTACGAGCAGTACTTC,CATSRGTSGTYEQYF
TRBV7-6,.,TRBJ2-1,once,TGTGCCAGCAGCCCCCGCTACGTCCGGGGTGGGAATGAGCAGTTCTTC,CASSPRYVRGGNEQFF
TRBV6-1,TRBD2,TRBJ2-7,.,TGTGCCAGCAGTAGGGGACTAGCTAGCTACGAGCAGTACTTC,CASSRGLASYEQYF
TRBV18,.,TRBJ2-2,few,TGTGCCAGCTCACCACGGACTACCGGGGAGCTGTTTTTT,CASSPRTTGELFF
TRBV6-2/TRBV6-3,.,TRBJ1-5,.,TGTGCCAGCAGTGCAGGTTCCAATCAGCCCCAGCATTTT,CASSAGSNQPQHF
TRBV28,TRBD1,TRBJ2-1,.,TGTGCCAGCAGGCCGTGGACAGGTATCAATGAGCAGTTCTTC,CASRPWTGINEQFF
TRBV29-1,.,TRBJ2-5,.,TGCAGCGTGGACGCCGAGACCCAGTACTTC,CSVDAETQYF
TRBV19,TRBD1,TRBJ1-5,.,TGTGCCAGTAGTACCACCGACAGGGGGCCCCATCAGCCCCAGCATTTT,CASSTTDRGPHQPQHF
TRBV20-1,TRBD2,TRBJ2-3,.,TGCAGTGCTAGACACCTACTAGCGGGGTTCACAGATACGCAGTATTTT,CSARHLLAGFTDTQYF
TRBV2,TRBD2,TRBJ2-2,few,TGTGCCAGCAGTGAAAGCCTAGCGGGAGATACCGGGGAGCTGTTTTTT,CASSESLAGDTGELFF
TRBV5-6,.,TRBJ1-2,many,TGTGCCAGCAGCTTAGGAGGGGGCTATGGCTACACCTTC,CASSLGGGYGYTF
TRBV18,TRBD1,TRBJ2-4,few,TGTGCCAGCTCACCAGGACAGGGACTAGCCAAAAACATTCAGTACTTC,CASSPGQGLAKNIQYF
TRBV5-1,.,TRBJ2-7,.,TGCGCCAGCAGCTTGGCCAACTCCTACGAGCAGTACTTC,CASSLANSYEQYF
TRBV28,.,TRBJ2-7,.,TGTGCCAGCACCCTAGGGGGGAGTAGGTACGAGCAGTACTTC,CASTLGGSRYEQYF
TRBV9,.,TRBJ1-1,.,TGTGCCAGCAGCGCCCGTGGGGCCCGCGGTACTGAAGCTTTCTTT,CASSARGARGTEAFF
TRBV20-1,.,TRBJ1-1,.,TGCAGTGCCAGTGAACCTGGAAAGGTTGAAGCTTTCTTT,CSASEPGKVEAFF
TRBV6-5,.,TRBJ1-3,.,TGTGCCAGCAGTTACTCGGGGGAAACTGGAAACACCATATATTTT,CASSYSGETGNTIYF
TRBV6-5,TRBD1,TRBJ1-6,.,TGTGCCAGCAGTTACGAGGGGACAGTAAATTCACCCCTCCACTTT,CASSYEGTVNSPLHF
TRBV20-1,.,TRBJ2-4,.,TGCAGTGCTATTGGCGAAATCAAGGGGAATGGCATTCAGTACTTC,CSAIGEIKGNGIQYF
TRBV7-3,.,TRBJ2-1,many,TGTGCCAGCGGGAAGAACAGTGCTAGGGGCGATGAGCAGTTCTTC,CASGKNSARGDEQFF
TRBV29-1,.,TRBJ2-7,.,TGCAGCGTTGCGAGGCCTCCCTACGAGCAGTACTTC,CSVARPPYEQYF
TRBV24-1,TRBD1,TRBJ2-2,few,TGTGCCACCAGTGATTTGGGGACAGCAAGCGGGGAGCTGTTTTTT,CATSDLGTASGELFF
TRBV13,.,TRBJ2-1,few,TGTGCCAGCAGCTCCGCCACAACGCGTGACGGGTACAATGAGCAGTTCTTC,CASSSATTRDGYNEQFF
TRBV7-2,.,TRBJ2-7,.,TGTGCCAGCAGCTTAGTAGATCGGGGCGAGCAGTCCTTC,CASSLVDRGEQSF
TRBV12-3/TRBV12-4,.,TRBJ1-1,few,TGTGCCAGCACCAGGCAGGGGAGGGGAGAAGCTTTCTTT,CASTRQGRGEAFF
TRBV4-2,.,TRBJ2-7,.,TGTGCCAGCAGCCAAGCCCCAGGGTCTGACTACGAGCAGTACTTC,CASSQAPGSDYEQYF
TRBV9,TRBD1,TRBJ2-7,once,TGTGCCAGCAGCTCAGAAGTCGGGACAGGGGCCTACGAGCAGTACTTC,CASSSEVGTGAYEQYF
TRBV28,.,TRBJ1-1,.,TGTGCCAGCACTTTACAGCCCCCGAACACTGAAGCTTTCTTT,CASTLQPPNTEAFF
TRBV20-1,TRBD2,TRBJ2-3,.,TGCAGTGCTAATACGTGGGGGACTAGCGGGGTGGGTGTGCAGTATTTT,CSANTWGTSGVGVQYF
TRBV19,TRBD1,TRBJ1-5,few,TGTGCCAGTACCTTCGACAGGGCCAACAATCAGCCCCAGCATTTT,CASTFDRANNQPQHF
TRBV7-9,.,TRBJ2-7,.,TGTGCCAGCAGCTCAACCAGCGACTACGAGCAGTACTTC,CASSSTSDYEQYF
TRBV13,.,TRBJ2-3,.,TGTGCCAGCAGCCCCCGGGACCAGGAGGGCACAGATACGCAGTATTTT,CASSPRDQEGTDTQYF
TRBV5-6,.,TRBJ2-1,.,TGTGCCAGCAGCTTGGTTGGGGATAGCAATGAGCAGTTCTTC,CASSLVGDSNEQFF
TRBV5-1,.,TRBJ2-1,.,TGCGCCAGCAGTACGGGGGCCCCAGGGGGGAATGAGCAGTTCTTC,CASSTGAPGGNEQFF
TRBV5-1,.,TRBJ2-2,.,TGCGCCAGCAGCTTGGTCCCGCAGGGTACGAACACCGGGGAGCTGTTTTTT,CASSLVPQGTNTGELFF
TRBV2,.,TRBJ1-1,many,TGTGCCAGCACCTCCGGGGTGGGGGTTGAAGCTTTCTTT,CASTSGVGVEAFF
TRBV5-6,TRBD2,TRBJ2-5,.,TGTGCCAGCAGCTTGTTTGGAGCGGGAGAAAGGGAAGAGACCCAGTACTTC,CASSLFGAGEREETQYF
TRBV6-5,TRBD1,TRBJ2-5,few,TGTGCCAGCAGTTACGGGACAGGGGGACTGAAGACCCAGTACTTC,CASSYGTGGLKTQYF
TRBV29-1,.,TRBJ1-2,many,TGCAGCGTTCGCCGGCAGAACTATGGCTACACCTTC,CSVRRQNYGYTF
TRBV6-1,.,TRBJ2-1,few,TGTGCCAGCACCTATGGAGGGTCCCTATACAATGAGCAGTTCTTC,CASTYGGSLYNEQFF
TRBV20-1,.,TRBJ1-4,many,TGCAGTGCTAGAGATTCCCCCTTTGGTAGAAATGAAAAACTGTTTTTT,CSARDSPFGRNEKLFF
TRBV28,.,TRBJ2-7,.,TGTGCCAGCAGTTTACTGTCAGGGGCGACCTACGAGCAGTACTTC,CASSLLSGATYEQYF
TRBV13,TRBD1,TRBJ2-3,large,TGTGCCAGCAGCCTCCTCGGACAGGGGCGATTTGGGCGGCATCCACGGGCAGATACGCAGTATTTT,CASSLLGQGRFGRHPRADTQYF
TRBV30,.,TRBJ2-3,.,TGTGCCTGGAGTGCCGGCCGGTGGACCACTTCTCGGGCTACGCAGTATTTT,CAWSAGRWTTSRATQYF
TRBV9,TRBD1,TRBJ1-6,few,TGTGCCAGCAGCGTAGACGACAGGGTGGCCCATAATTCACCCCTCCACTTT,CASSVDDRVAHNSPLHF
TRBV20-1,.,TRBJ2-5,few,TGCAGTGCCGTCCACCTGGGTTATCTGTCCCAGTACTTC,CSAVHLGYLSQYF
TRBV20-1,TRBD1,TRBJ2-5,.,TGCAGTGCTCTCCGGGACAGGGGAACAGAGACCCAGTACTTC,CSALRDRGTETQYF
TRBV19,.,TRBJ2-2,.,TGTGCCAGTAGTCCTACAGGGCCCACCGGGGAGCTGTTTTTT,CASSPTGPTGELFF
TRBV2,.,TRBJ1-2,.,TGTGCCAGCAGTGAGGGGAACTATGGCTACACCTTC,CASSEGNYGYTF
TRBV7-2,.,TRBJ2-5,.,TGTGCCAGCAGCTTAACGGCCGGGGGGACCCAGTACTTC,CASSLTAGGTQYF
TRBV30,.,TRBJ2-7,few,TGTGCCTGGAGTGTGGGTCCCGGGGTGTCCTACGAGCAGTACTTC,CAWSVGPGVSYEQYF
TRBV7-2,.,TRBJ1-1,.,TGTGCCAGCAGCTTAGGGCTTTTCGCTTTCTTT,CASSLGLFAFF
TRBV7-7,TRBD1,TRBJ2-5,few,TGTGCCAGCAGCTCGGGACAGGGCGAGACCCAGTACTTC,CASSSGQGETQYF